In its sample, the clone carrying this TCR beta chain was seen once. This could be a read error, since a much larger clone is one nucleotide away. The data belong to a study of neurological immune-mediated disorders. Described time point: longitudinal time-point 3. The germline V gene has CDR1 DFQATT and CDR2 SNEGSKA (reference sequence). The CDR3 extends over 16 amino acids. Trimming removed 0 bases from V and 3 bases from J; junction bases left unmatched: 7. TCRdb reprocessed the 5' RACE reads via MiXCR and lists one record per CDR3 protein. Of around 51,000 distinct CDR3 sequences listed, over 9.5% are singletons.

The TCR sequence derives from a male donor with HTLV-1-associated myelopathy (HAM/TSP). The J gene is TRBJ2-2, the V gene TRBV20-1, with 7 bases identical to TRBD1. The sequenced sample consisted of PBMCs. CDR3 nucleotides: TGCAGTGCTAGAGATCTCGGGACAGAAGACACCGGGGAGCTGTTTTTT. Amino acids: CSARDLGTEDTGELFF.